The present T cell receptor (beta chain) was sequenced within a study of T cells in Graves' hyperthyroidism and ophthalmopathy. Study-wide results and caveats: A model of 13 V-J features distinguished ophthalmopathy from stable hyperthyroidism. Ophthalmopathy was predicted by the model a median of about 6.5 months ahead of onset.

Amplification targeted TCR beta CDR3 regions from RNA transcripts. The HTBI primer set served for first-round RT-PCR of the TCR CDR3. TCRdb independently ran MiXCR on the multiplex PCR reads; one entry per CDR3 protein. The sample holds approximately 870,000 distinct CDR3 sequences; roughly 37% are singletons and the top ten take around 10%. For this clonotype: Its cognate antigen is unknown.

A lack of ophthalmopathy progression within 18 months defined stable Graves' hyperthyroidism. Fresh peripheral blood, approximately 10 ml, was the source of the PBMCs. The CDR3 runs to 16 residues. Trimming pared 5 bases from V and 2 bases from J, leaving 18 bases between. The sequenced sample was blood. The sequence derives from a young man with Graves' hyperthyroidism. The J gene is TRBJ2-5, the V gene TRBV12-3 or TRBV12-4, with D perhaps given as TRBD1 or TRBD2 (7 bases each). The DNA for the CDR3 is TGTGCCAGCAGTCCACAGGGGCGGGGGATGCAAGAGACCCAGTACTTC. Translated: CASSPQGRGMQETQYF.